The 21 T cell receptor beta chains reported below all come from one sample, sequenced in a study of shared clonotypes between healthy human individuals. Only in-frame clones appear in the TCRdb table, and some are missing; sequencing was by immunoSEQ multiplex PCR. The sample lists some 1.1 million clones; around 77% were seen once. Sequencing used memory CD4+ T cells from PBMCs. As for subset: CD45RA-negative fraction. All receptors derive from a man between 18 and 29 years old in good health. Some clones in this sample may be carry-over from other donors' samples.

CDR3 sequence: CASSGGTGRGTEAFF. CDR3 bases: TGCGCCAGCAGCGGAGGGACAGGGCGTGGCACTGAAGCTTTCTTT. The chain employs TRBV5-1 and TRBJ1-1; 9 bases agree with TRBD1. This CDR3 spans 15 amino acids. The V segment lost 4 bases and the J segment 4 bases; nucleotides outside the gene matches: 8. CDR1 is SGHRS, CDR2 YFSETQ, per germline.

J is TRBJ2-7 and V is TRBV2; D may be TRBD2 (5 bases). Germline CDR1 and CDR2: SNHLY and FYNNEI. The length of the CDR3 is 14 residues. Between the trimmed V and J ends, which lost 4 bases and 4 bases, there was a span of 14 bases. The CDR3 nucleotides are TGTGCCAGCAGTGTGGACGCGGGCTGGTACGAGCAGTACTTC. Protein sequence: CASSVDAGWYEQYF.

The genes are TRBV29-1 and TRBJ2-3; D gene unclear. There are 15 residues in the CDR3. Germline V CDR1 and CDR2: SQVTM, ANQGSEA. Trimming took 3 bases from V and 2 from J, leaving 15 bases between them. The CDR3 region has the DNA TGCAGCGTTGATTCAGCGCACTCTACCACAGATACGCAGTATTTT. It encodes CSVDSAHSTTDTQYF.

The chain couples TRBV6-1 to TRBJ2-1; 12 bases align to TRBD2. The CDR3 contains 15 residues. Germline CDR1 and CDR2: MNHNS and SASEGT. Unmatched junction bases numbered 6, after V lost 4 bases and J lost 8 bases. The CDR3: CASSVRLAGEDEQFF. As DNA, the CDR3 is TGTGCCAGCAGTGTTCGACTAGCGGGAGAGGATGAGCAGTTCTTC.

Note on this clone: Other nucleotide sequences in the sample specify the same CDR3. The J gene is TRBJ1-1, the V gene TRBV7-9; 9 positions agree with TRBD1. Germline V gene data show CDR1 as SEHNR and CDR2 as FQNEAQ (reference sequence). This CDR3 comprises 15 residues. V was pared by 5 bases and J by 1 base, with 5 bases of the junction left unmatched. Here the CDR3 reads CASSPRQGGNTEAFF. In DNA form, the CDR3 reads TGTGCCAGCAGCCCTAGACAGGGGGGGAACACTGAAGCTTTCTTT.

The rearrangement joins TRBV5-1 to TRBJ2-7, with D possibly matching TRBD2 (6 bases). The CDR3 length is 17 residues. V was cut by 2 bases and J by 0 bases, with 18 bases left in between. Germline-derived CDR1 and CDR2 are SGHRS and YFSETQ. The CDR3 nucleotides are TGCGCCAGCAGCTTTTCTGGGGGGTCGGGAAGCTCCTACGAGCAGTACTTC. Amino acid sequence: CASSFSGGSGSSYEQYF.

J is TRBJ2-7 and V is TRBV25-1; TRBD1 is a possible D gene (6 bases). This CDR3 comprises 18 residues. Germline assignment: CDR1 MGHDK and CDR2 SYGVNS. V was shortened by 3 bases and J by 3 bases, with 24 bases between the two germline ends. The CDR3 here is CASSDVPGVHSSYYEQYF. The DNA of the CDR3 is TGTGCCAGCAGTGACGTACCAGGGGTCCACTCAAGCTACTACGAGCAGTACTTC.

The rearrangement joins TRBV7-2 to TRBJ1-2; unclear D gene. The CDR3 spans 14 residues. CDR1 is SGHTA, CDR2 FQGNSA, per germline. The V end was cut by 5 bases, the J end by 4 bases, with 14 bases between. The CDR3 spells CASSLGPVPYGYTF. In DNA form, the CDR3 reads TGTGCCAGCAGCCTAGGACCAGTCCCCTATGGCTACACCTTC.

This CDR3 is CASSSPLWDREGDQPQHF. CDR3 nucleotide sequence: TGTGCCAGTAGTTCCCCCCTTTGGGACAGGGAGGGGGATCAGCCCCAGCATTTT. J is TRBJ1-5 and V is TRBV19; 9 nucleotides match TRBD1. The J segment lost 5 bases and the V segment lost 5 bases, leaving 16 bases of the junction unmatched. The CDR3 is made up of 18 amino acids. Germline V gene data show CDR1 as LNHDA and CDR2 as SQIVND (reference sequence).

The gene calls are TRBV28 and TRBJ1-4; a possible D gene is TRBD1 (6 bases). The CDR3 has 15 amino acids. The germline V and J ends were trimmed by 5 bases and 10 bases, with 20 bases remaining between them. The V gene's germline CDR1 is MDHEN and CDR2 SYDVKM. CDR3 DNA: TGTGCCAGCAGTGAAGGGACACTCGGCGTGGGAAAACTGTTTTTT. It encodes CASSEGTLGVGKLFF.

The V and J genes are TRBV6-5 and TRBJ1-2; D remains ambiguous. The CDR3 extends over 15 amino acids. Germline CDR1 reads MNHEY; CDR2 reads SVGAGI. The V and J ends lost 2 bases and 3 bases respectively, with 13 bases between them. DNA for the CDR3: TGTGCCAGCAGTTACCGGGGTTTCCGCCACTATGGCTACACCTTC. This gives the protein CASSYRGFRHYGYTF.

The V call is TRBV2, the J call TRBJ2-1; TRBD2 agrees at 7 bases. CDR3 size: 11 residues. V shed 1 base and J 15 bases; nucleotides not matched to a gene: 3. The germline V gene encodes CDR1 SNHLY and CDR2 FYNNEI. CDR3 nucleotides: TGTGCCAGCAGTGAAGTGTGGGAGGGGTTCTTC. Translated: CASSEVWEGFF. The variable domain in full, with the rest retrieved from reference TRBV2 and TRBJ2-1, is EPEVTQTPSHQVTQMGQEVILRCVPISNHLYFYWYRQILGQKVEFLVSFYNNEISEKSEIFDDQFSVERPDGSNFTLKIRSTKLEDSAMYFCASSEVWEGFFGPGTRLTVL.

This clone occurred once. V is TRBV5-1 and J is TRBJ2-3; D is ambiguous. V was pared by 1 base and J by 2 bases, with 11 bases between. This CDR3 region has 15 residues. Germline V gene sequence: CDR1 SGHRS, CDR2 YFSETQ. The CDR3 spells CASSLNVDPTDTQYF. CDR3 DNA: TGCGCCAGCAGCTTGAATGTTGATCCCACAGATACGCAGTATTTT.

The V and J genes are TRBV19 and TRBJ2-3; D not certain. V lost 10 bases and J 0 bases, leaving 14 bases between the germline ends. The CDR3 extends over 14 amino acids. Germline lookup yields CDR1 LNHDA and CDR2 SQIVND (reference sequence). The CDR3 DNA sequence: TGTGCCACTAAAAGAGCGCTTAGCACAGATACGCAGTATTTT. This translates into CATKRALSTDTQYF. The whole variable domain, remainder taken from reference TRBV19 and TRBJ2-3, is DGGITQSPKYLFRKEGQNVTLSCEQNLNHDAMYWYRQDPGQGLRLIYYSQIVNDFQKGDIAEGYSVSREKKESFPLTVTSAQKNPTAFYLCATKRALSTDTQYFGPGTRLTVL.

The chain combines TRBV27 with TRBJ2-1, with a possible D match to TRBD2 (5 bases). The V end lost 4 bases, the J end lost 2 bases, and 12 bases lay between the germline ends. The V gene's germline CDR1 is MNHEY and CDR2 SMNVEV (reference sequence). This CDR3 region has 15 residues. CDR3 sequence: CASSSSGGPYNEQFF. CDR3 bases: TGTGCCAGCAGTTCGTCAGGAGGCCCCTACAATGAGCAGTTCTTC.

V gene TRBV7-9 combines with J gene TRBJ2-3; 15 bases agree with TRBD2. CDR1 and CDR2 (germline): SEHNR, FQNEAQ (reference sequence). CDR3 length equals 18 residues. V shed 4 bases and J 3 bases; nucleotides not matched to a gene: 8. The chain's CDR3 is CASSWTSGRALTTDTQYF. The CDR3 region has the DNA TGTGCCAGCAGCTGGACTAGCGGGAGGGCCTTAACGACAGATACGCAGTATTTT.

The chain recombines TRBV5-1 with TRBJ2-7, with D perhaps TRBD1 (6 bases). In germline, CDR1 is SGHRS, CDR2 YFSETQ. The CDR3 loop spans 13 amino acids. The V gene lost 4 bases and the J gene lost 2 bases, with 10 bases spanning the gap. CDR3 coding DNA: TGCGCCAGCAGCAGGGACACAGCCTACGAGCAGTACTTC. As protein: CASSRDTAYEQYF. The complete variable domain, with remaining parts taken from reference TRBV5-1 and TRBJ2-7, reads KAGVTQTPRYLIKTRGQQVTLSCSPISGHRSVSWYQQTPGQGLQFLFEYFSETQRNKGNFPGRFSGRQFSNSRSEMNVSTLELGDSALYLCASSRDTAYEQYFGPGTRLTVT.

V gene TRBV7-2 combines with J gene TRBJ1-2, with 7 bases lining up with TRBD1. Germline V lookup: CDR1 SGHTA, CDR2 FQGNSA. The CDR3 extends over 13 amino acids. V gave up 5 bases and J gave up 9 bases; unmatched junction bases: 9. CDR3 nucleotides: TGTGCCAGCAGCCTAGACAGGGAAAGGAGCTACACCTTC. Residues: CASSLDRERSYTF.

This sequence joins TRBV6-1 and TRBJ2-7, with D maybe TRBD2 (6 bases). CDR1 is MNHNS and CDR2 is SASEGT in the germline V gene. The CDR3 sequence is 17 residues long. V was shortened by 0 bases and J by 3 bases, with 18 bases between the two germline ends. The CDR3 region is CASSEAGDFQFGYEQYF. In DNA, the CDR3 is TGTGCCAGCAGTGAAGCGGGGGACTTTCAGTTTGGCTACGAGCAGTACTTC.

Comment on this clone: A clone one base away is much larger, so this may be a read error. The same CDR3 can be traced to other DNA sequences in this sample. This rearrangement joins TRBV28 to TRBJ1-5, with D unresolved. The CDR3 is 13 amino acids. V was clipped by 3 bases and J by 2 bases, with 5 bases between them. CDR1 is MDHEN, CDR2 SYDVKM, per germline. The CDR3 reads CASSFQGNQPQHF. The CDR3 nucleotides read TGTGCCAGCAGTTTTCAGGGCAATCAGCCCCAGCATTTT. Using reference TRBV28 and TRBJ1-5 for the parts outside the CDR3, the full variable domain is DVKVTQSSRYLVKRTGEKVFLECVQDMDHENMFWYRQDPGLGLRLIYFSYDVKMKEKGDIPEGYSVSREKKERFSLILESASTNQTSMYLCASSFQGNQPQHFGDGTRLSIL.

This clone appeared a few times. V usage is TRBV6-1 and J usage is TRBJ1-5, with TRBD1 identical over 8 bases. The V gene's germline CDR1 is MNHNS and CDR2 SASEGT. The CDR3 is 13 residues long. Trimming at V came to 7 bases and at J to 7 bases, leaving 6 bases not matched to a gene. DNA of the CDR3: TGTGCCAGCAATACAGGGGGTGACCAGCCCCAGCATTTT. It translates to CASNTGGDQPQHF.